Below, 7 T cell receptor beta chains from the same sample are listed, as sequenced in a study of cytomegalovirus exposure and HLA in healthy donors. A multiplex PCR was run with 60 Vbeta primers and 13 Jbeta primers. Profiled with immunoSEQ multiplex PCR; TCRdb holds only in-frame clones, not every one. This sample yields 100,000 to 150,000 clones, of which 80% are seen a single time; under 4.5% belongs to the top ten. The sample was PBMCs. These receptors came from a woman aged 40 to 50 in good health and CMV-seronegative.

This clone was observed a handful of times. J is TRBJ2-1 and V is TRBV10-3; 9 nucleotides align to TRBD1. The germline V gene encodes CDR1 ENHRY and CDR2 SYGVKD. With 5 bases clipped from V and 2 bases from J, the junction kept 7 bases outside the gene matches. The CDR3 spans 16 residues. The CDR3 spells CAISKVGQGTYNEQFF. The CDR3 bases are TGTGCCATCAGTAAGGTAGGACAGGGGACCTACAATGAGCAGTTCTTC.

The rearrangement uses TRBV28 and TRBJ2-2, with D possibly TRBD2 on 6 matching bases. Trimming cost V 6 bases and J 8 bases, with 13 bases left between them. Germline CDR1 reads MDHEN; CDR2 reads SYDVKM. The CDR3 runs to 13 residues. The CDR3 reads CASSWGVAGELFF. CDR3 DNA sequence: TGTGCCAGCAGCTGGGGGGTCGCGGGGGAGCTGTTTTTT.

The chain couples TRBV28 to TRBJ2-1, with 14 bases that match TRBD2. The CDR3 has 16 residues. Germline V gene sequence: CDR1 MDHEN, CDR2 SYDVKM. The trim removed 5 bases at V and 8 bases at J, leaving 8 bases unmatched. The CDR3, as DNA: TGTGCCAGCAGTGTAGGGACTAGCGGGAGTCTTGATGAGCAGTTCTTC. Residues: CASSVGTSGSLDEQFF.

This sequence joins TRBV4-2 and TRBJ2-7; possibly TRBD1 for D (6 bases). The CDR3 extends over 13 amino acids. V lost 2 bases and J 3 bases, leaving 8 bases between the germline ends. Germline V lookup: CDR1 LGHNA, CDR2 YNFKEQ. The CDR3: CASSQTGSYEQYF. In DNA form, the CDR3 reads TGTGCCAGCAGCCAAACAGGGAGCTACGAGCAGTACTTC.

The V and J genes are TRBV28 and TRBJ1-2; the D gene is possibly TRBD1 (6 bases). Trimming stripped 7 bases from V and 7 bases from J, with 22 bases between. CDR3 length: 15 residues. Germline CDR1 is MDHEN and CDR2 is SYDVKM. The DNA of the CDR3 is TGTGCCAGCACCCTTTTAGGGGGTTCCCGTCTTGGCTACACCTTC. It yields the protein CASTLLGGSRLGYTF.

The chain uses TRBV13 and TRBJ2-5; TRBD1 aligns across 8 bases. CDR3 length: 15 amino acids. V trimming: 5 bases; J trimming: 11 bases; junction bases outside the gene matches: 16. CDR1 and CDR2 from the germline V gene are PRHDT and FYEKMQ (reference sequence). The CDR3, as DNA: TGTGCCAGCAGCCCGTCCGGGACAGGTGACCGAGGGCAGTACTTC. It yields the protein CASSPSGTGDRGQYF. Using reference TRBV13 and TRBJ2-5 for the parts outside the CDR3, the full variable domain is AAGVIQSPRHLIKEKRETATLKCYPIPRHDTVYWYQQGPGQDPQFLISFYEKMQSDKGSIPDRFSAQQFSDYHSELNMSSLELGDSALYFCASSPSGTGDRGQYFGPGTRLLVL.

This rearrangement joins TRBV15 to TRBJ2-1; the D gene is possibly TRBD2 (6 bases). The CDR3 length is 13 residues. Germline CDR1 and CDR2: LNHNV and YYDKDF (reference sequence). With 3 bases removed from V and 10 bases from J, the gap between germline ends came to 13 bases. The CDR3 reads CATSRGGNGEQFF. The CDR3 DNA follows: TGTGCCACCAGCAGGGGGGGAAACGGAGAGCAGTTCTTC.